A single sample is the source of the 16 T cell receptor beta chains below, sequenced in a study of CXCR3-negative and CXCR3-positive naive CD8 T cells. General study findings and limits: When CXCR3-positive naive cells were set against CXCR3-negative naive cells, the former had more hydrophobic TRB CDR3s.

Each TRB cDNA library was prepared by 5' RACE (with UMI labels). TCRdb re-called the 5' RACE reads, yielding one record per CDR3 amino acid sequence without DNA. The listing contains 150,000 to 180,000 distinct CDR3 sequences. Which antigens these TCRs recognize remains unknown. The sequenced sample consisted of naive CXCR3+ CD8+ T cells from blood. Stated subset: CD45RO-CCR7+CD27+CD95- naive CD8+ T cells expressing CXCR3 (TNR3+). These receptors were collected from a human donor in good health. Some clones in this sample may be carry-over from other donors' samples.

This chain links TRBV6-6 with TRBJ1-5; without DNA, the TCRdb call of TRBD1 cannot be checked. Germline V gene lookup returns CDR1 MNHNY and CDR2 SVGAGI (reference sequence). This CDR3 comprises 14 residues. The CDR3 is CASSDRASNQPQHF.

The chain recombines TRBV4-1 with TRBJ2-1; the TCRdb D gene call, TRBD2, has no DNA to confirm it. CDR3 size: 18 residues. Germline CDR1 is MGHRA and CDR2 is YSYEKL. The CDR3 spells CASSQDGGTARSYNEQFF.

The rearrangement uses TRBV29-1 and TRBJ2-1; TCRdb's D call of TRBD1 is untestable without DNA. Per germline, CDR1 SQVTM and CDR2 ANQGSEA. The CDR3 covers 15 residues. The CDR3 sequence is CSVLGAGEGYNEQFF.

This chain links TRBV4-3 with TRBJ1-2. The CDR3 has 13 residues. CDR1 is LGHNA and CDR2 is YSLEER in the germline V gene. The CDR3 protein is CSSSQERSYGYTF.

The V call is TRBV28, the J call TRBJ1-5. This CDR3 has 15 amino acids. Germline V gene data show CDR1 as MDHEN and CDR2 as SYDVKM. The chain's CDR3 is CASSLLRIRNQPQHF.

The CDR3 here is CASSFYPTGDTEAFF. The chain is built from TRBV7-9 and TRBJ1-1; TCRdb's D call, TRBD1, is unchecked because there is no DNA. The CDR3 loop spans 15 amino acids. Germline V gene lookup returns CDR1 SEHNR and CDR2 FQNEAQ (reference sequence).

The chain combines TRBV4-3 with TRBJ2-1; TCRdb's assignment of TRBD2 cannot be checked, as there is no DNA. The CDR3 has 19 amino acids. Germline values: CDR1 LGHNA, CDR2 YSLEER. CDR3 protein: CASSQGLAGGPVSYNEQFF.

The rearrangement links TRBV9 to TRBJ2-7; TCRdb's D call, TRBD2, is unchecked because there is no DNA. CDR3 size: 15 residues. Germline V gene sequence: CDR1 SGDLS, CDR2 YYNGEE. This CDR3 is CASSVGGRFSHEQYF.

The chain carries TRBV5-1 and TRBJ2-7. CDR1 and CDR2 (germline): SGHRS, YFSETQ. There are 13 residues in the CDR3. CDR3 region: CASRFGPAYEQYF.

The genes are TRBV27 and TRBJ2-7; TCRdb picks TRBD2, but there is no DNA to check that call. CDR3 length: 17 residues. Germline lookup yields CDR1 MNHEY and CDR2 SMNVEV (reference sequence). CDR3 sequence: CASSLSGSRDYSYEQYF.

The rearrangement uses TRBV12-3 or TRBV12-4 and TRBJ2-7; the TCRdb D gene call, TRBD1, has no DNA to confirm it. The CDR3 totals 17 residues. This chain's CDR3 is CASSLVGAGSDSYEQYF.

V gene TRBV3-1 combines with J gene TRBJ2-7; TCRdb returns TRBD2, unconfirmable since there is no DNA. Germline V gene lookup returns CDR1 LGHDT and CDR2 YNNKEL (reference sequence). The CDR3 runs 16 residues. CDR3 amino acids: CASSHGLAGGLDEQYF.

The chain has TRBV21-1 and TRBJ1-2; TCRdb's assignment of TRBD1 cannot be checked, as there is no DNA. TRBV21-1 is a pseudogene locus. The CDR3 is 14 residues long. This CDR3 reads CASSSGGITNGYTF.

The chain employs TRBV7-8 and TRBJ2-7; TCRdb names TRBD2, which stays unverified in the absence of DNA. CDR1 and CDR2 (germline): SGHVS, FQNEAQ. The CDR3 is 14 residues long. The CDR3 here is CASSLLASGNEQYF.

The V and J genes are TRBV23-1 and TRBJ2-4; no DNA is available, so the TRBD1 call from TCRdb remains unchecked. TRBV23-1 is placed among ORFs of uncertain function. The CDR3 has 16 amino acids. CDR3 amino acids: CASSPLRVGAKNIQYF.

V gene TRBV7-7 combines with J gene TRBJ2-2; the TCRdb call, TRBD1, lacks DNA for checking. Germline V lookup: CDR1 SSHAT, CDR2 FNYEAQ (reference sequence). The CDR3 loop spans 13 amino acids. The CDR3 region is CASTDRGGGELFF.